These 19 T cell receptor beta chains were all obtained from the same sample, sequenced in a study of cytomegalovirus exposure and HLA in healthy donors. This PCR relied on a set of 60 Vbeta primers and 13 Jbeta primers. Clones were sequenced by immunoSEQ multiplex PCR, and TCRdb holds only the in-frame ones, with some missing. Of roughly 100,000 clones in the sample, more than 75% were seen once. Source material: PBMCs. The receptors originated from a woman aged 40 to 50 in good health and CMV-seronegative.

The CDR3 sequence: CASSYSGTTNTEAFF. The DNA of the CDR3 is TGTGCCAGCAGTTACTCGGGGACAACTAACACTGAAGCTTTCTTT. The V gene is TRBV6-6, the J gene TRBJ1-1, with a possible D match to TRBD1 (6 bases). The V and J ends lost 0 bases and 2 bases respectively, with 10 bases between them. The CDR3 loop spans 15 amino acids. The germline V gene has CDR1 MNHNY and CDR2 SVGAGI (reference sequence).

The chain has TRBV6-5 and TRBJ2-1, with D possibly being TRBD1 (5 bases). The CDR3 length is 16 residues. V shed 0 bases and J shed 1 base, with 10 bases lying between them. Germline V gives CDR1 MNHEY, CDR2 SVGAGI. For the CDR3, the DNA is TGTGCCAGCAGTTACTCGTCAGGGTCGTCCTACAATGAGCAGTTCTTC. Residues: CASSYSSGSSYNEQFF.

The CDR3 region has the DNA TGTGCCATCAGTGATCCGGGACAGCCGAACACTGAAGCTTTCTTT. Protein sequence: CAISDPGQPNTEAFF. This chain joins TRBV10-3 and TRBJ1-1, with TRBD1 matching over 7 bases. V dropped 3 bases and J dropped 1; count of bases not matched to a gene: 5. CDR1 and CDR2 from the germline V gene are ENHRY and SYGVKD. The CDR3 runs 15 residues.

V is TRBV29-1 and J is TRBJ2-1, with 9 positions matching TRBD2. The CDR3 extends over 12 amino acids. V lost 6 bases, J lost 10 bases, and 7 bases stayed unmatched. Germline assignment: CDR1 SQVTM and CDR2 ANQGSEA. In DNA form, the CDR3 reads TGCAGCGTACTGACTAGCGGCGGCGAGCAGTTCTTC. It is translated as CSVLTSGGEQFF.

The chain is built from TRBV5-6 and TRBJ2-5, with 7 bases that match TRBD1. With V trimmed by 3 bases and J by 3 bases, 5 bases remained unmatched. The CDR3 has 14 amino acids. Per the germline V gene, CDR1 is SGHDT and CDR2 is YYEEEE. CDR3 in DNA: TGTGCCAGCAGCTCGGACAGGTTGGAAGAGACCCAGTACTTC. Translated, it gives CASSSDRLEETQYF.

This chain links TRBV30 with TRBJ2-7; a possible D gene is TRBD1 (6 bases). Per the germline V gene, CDR1 is GTSNPN and CDR2 is SVGIG (reference sequence). The CDR3 is 14 residues long. V lost 2 bases and J lost 4, with 15 bases in between. CDR3 nucleotides: TGTGCCTGGAGTAGGCCAGGGGAATTATACGAGCAGTACTTC. Amino acid sequence: CAWSRPGELYEQYF. Supplemented by reference TRBV30 and TRBJ2-7, the full variable domain reads SQTIHQWPATLVQPVGSPLSLECTVEGTSNPNLYWYRQAAGRGLQLLFYSVGIGQISSEVPQNLSASRPQDRQFILSSKKLLLSDSGFYLCAWSRPGELYEQYFGPGTRLTVT.

The chain links TRBV18 to TRBJ1-6; 7 bases agree with TRBD1. Trimming removed 6 bases from V and 5 bases from J; junction bases left unmatched: 4. The length of the CDR3 is 14 residues. Germline CDR1 reads KGHSH; CDR2 reads LQKENI. The CDR3 reads CASSLGTDNSPLHF. The DNA of the CDR3 is TGTGCCAGCTCGCTCGGGACAGATAATTCACCCCTCCACTTT.

The chain uses TRBV13 and TRBJ2-7; no definite D call. Germline lookup yields CDR1 PRHDT and CDR2 FYEKMQ (reference sequence). The ends were cut back, 3 bases at V and 0 bases at J, with 9 bases in the middle. The CDR3 covers 14 residues. The CDR3 coding sequence is TGTGCCAGCAGCTTTGCACCTAGCTCCTACGAGCAGTACTTC. It codes for CASSFAPSSYEQYF.

The V and J genes are TRBV19 and TRBJ1-1, with a weak D call TRBD1 (5 bases). Trimming removed 3 bases at V and 0 bases at J, with 11 bases between. This CDR3 comprises 15 residues. Germline CDR1 is LNHDA and CDR2 is SQIVND (reference sequence). CDR3 nucleotides: TGTGCCAGTAGTATTAGGGCAGGGTTGAACACTGAAGCTTTCTTT. It codes for CASSIRAGLNTEAFF.

This rearrangement joins TRBV28 to TRBJ2-7, with 12 bases identical to TRBD1. CDR3 length equals 15 residues. V dropped 6 bases and J dropped 4; count of bases not matched to a gene: 7. CDR1 is MDHEN and CDR2 is SYDVKM in the germline V gene. CDR3 region: CASRPPGQGAYEQYF. CDR3 bases: TGTGCCAGCAGGCCTCCGGGACAGGGGGCTTACGAGCAGTACTTC. Looking up the rest from reference TRBV28 and TRBJ2-7 gives the full variable domain: DVKVTQSSRYLVKRTGEKVFLECVQDMDHENMFWYRQDPGLGLRLIYFSYDVKMKEKGDIPEGYSVSREKKERFSLILESASTNQTSMYLCASRPPGQGAYEQYFGPGTRLTVT.

The chain recombines TRBV28 with TRBJ2-7; the D is unclear. Trimming stripped 6 bases from V and 3 bases from J, with 12 bases between. The CDR3 runs to 13 residues. Germline lookup yields CDR1 MDHEN and CDR2 SYDVKM. Written as DNA, the CDR3 is TGTGCCAGCAGCATAACTCCCAACTACGAGCAGTACTTC. This codes for CASSITPNYEQYF. Full variable domain (outside the CDR3, taken from reference TRBV28 and TRBJ2-7): DVKVTQSSRYLVKRTGEKVFLECVQDMDHENMFWYRQDPGLGLRLIYFSYDVKMKEKGDIPEGYSVSREKKERFSLILESASTNQTSMYLCASSITPNYEQYFGPGTRLTVT.

This clone occurred once. The chain's CDR3 is CASSSIRGATDTQYF. DNA for the CDR3: TGTGCCAGCAGCTCTATACGGGGTGCGACAGATACGCAGTATTTT. The gene calls are TRBV5-6 and TRBJ2-3; D perhaps matches TRBD2 (5 bases). This CDR3 is 15 amino acids long. V was pared by 3 bases and J by 3 bases, with 14 bases between. Germline V gene sequence: CDR1 SGHDT, CDR2 YYEEEE.

This rearrangement joins TRBV28 to TRBJ2-1, with 7 nucleotides matching TRBD1. Germline assignment: CDR1 MDHEN and CDR2 SYDVKM. Trimming at V came to 3 bases and at J to 4 bases, leaving 6 bases not matched to a gene. This CDR3 is built from 15 residues. CDR3 sequence (DNA): TGTGCCAGCAGTTTGACCCCAGGGGGTTACAATGAGCAGTTCTTC. Translation: CASSLTPGGYNEQFF.

The CDR3 DNA is TGTGCCAGCTCCGTCACAGGGGGCGTGAACACTGAAGCTTTCTTT. Its protein product is CASSVTGGVNTEAFF. The chain joins TRBV18 to TRBJ1-1, with 9 positions matching TRBD1. The CDR3 loop spans 15 amino acids. Per germline, CDR1 KGHSH and CDR2 LQKENI. Trimming took 6 bases from V and 0 from J; bases not matched to a gene: 5.

The chain joins TRBV7-3 to TRBJ2-1; D gene ambiguous. V was trimmed by 2 bases and J by 7 bases, leaving 9 bases between them. Germline values: CDR1 SGHTA, CDR2 FQGTGA. This CDR3 is built from 13 residues. In nucleotides, the CDR3 is TGTGCCAGCAGCTTATTTGCTAGTAATGAGCAGTTCTTC. It translates to CASSLFASNEQFF.

The J gene is TRBJ2-3, the V gene TRBV28; the match to TRBD2 covers 7 bases. Germline trimming cut 5 bases from V and 11 bases from J; bases unmatched to any gene: 4. CDR3 length: 11 residues. From germline, CDR1 is MDHEN and CDR2 SYDVKM. The CDR3 nucleotides read TGTGCCAGCAGTCCCGGACTAGTGCAGTATTTT. This translates into CASSPGLVQYF. Combining the CDR3 with reference TRBV28 and TRBJ2-3 gives the whole variable domain DVKVTQSSRYLVKRTGEKVFLECVQDMDHENMFWYRQDPGLGLRLIYFSYDVKMKEKGDIPEGYSVSREKKERFSLILESASTNQTSMYLCASSPGLVQYFGPGTRLTVL.

The chain employs TRBV28 and TRBJ2-7; weak D call: TRBD1 (7 bases). The CDR3 extends over 13 amino acids. Trimming removed 8 bases from V and 3 bases from J, with 14 bases in between. Germline V gene data show CDR1 as MDHEN and CDR2 as SYDVKM. The DNA of the CDR3 is TGTGCCAGCCGCCACAGGGGACTCTACGAGCAGTACTTC. Its protein product is CASRHRGLYEQYF.

The V call is TRBV28, the J call TRBJ2-1; D is unclear. This CDR3 spans 11 amino acids. The ends were cut back, 3 bases at V and 8 bases at J, with 5 bases in the middle. The germline gives CDR1 MDHEN, CDR2 SYDVKM. CDR3: CASSLRYEQFF. The DNA of the CDR3 is TGTGCCAGCAGTTTGAGGTATGAGCAGTTCTTC.

This clone appeared once. The gene calls are TRBV28 and TRBJ1-2; 7 bases line up with TRBD1. CDR1 is MDHEN, CDR2 SYDVKM, per germline. J was trimmed by 2 bases and V by 4 bases; bases with no gene match: 1. The CDR3 sequence is 13 residues long. The CDR3: CASSSGQNYGYTF. CDR3 DNA: TGTGCCAGCAGTTCGGGACAGAACTATGGCTACACCTTC.